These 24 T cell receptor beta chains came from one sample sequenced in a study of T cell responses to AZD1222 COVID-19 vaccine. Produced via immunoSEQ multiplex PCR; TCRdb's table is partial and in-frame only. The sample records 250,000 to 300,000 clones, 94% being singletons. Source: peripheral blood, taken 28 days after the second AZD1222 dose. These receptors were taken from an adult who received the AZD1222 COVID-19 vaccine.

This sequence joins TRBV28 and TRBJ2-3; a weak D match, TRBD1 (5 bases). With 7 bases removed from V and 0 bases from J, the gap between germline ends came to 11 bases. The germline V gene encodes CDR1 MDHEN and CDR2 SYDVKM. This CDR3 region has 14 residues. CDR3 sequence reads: CASTPGASTDTQYF. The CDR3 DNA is TGTGCCAGCACCCCTGGGGCTAGCACAGATACGCAGTATTTT.

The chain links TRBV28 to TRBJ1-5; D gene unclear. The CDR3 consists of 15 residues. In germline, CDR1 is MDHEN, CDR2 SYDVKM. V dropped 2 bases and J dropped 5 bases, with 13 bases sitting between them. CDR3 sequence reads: CASSLPPQVDQPQHF. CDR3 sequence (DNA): TGTGCCAGCAGTTTACCACCCCAGGTTGATCAGCCCCAGCATTTT.

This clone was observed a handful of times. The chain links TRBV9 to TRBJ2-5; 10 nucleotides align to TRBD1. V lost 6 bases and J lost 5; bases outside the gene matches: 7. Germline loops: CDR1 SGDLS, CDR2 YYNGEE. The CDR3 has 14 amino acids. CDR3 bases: TGTGCCAGCACCCGAGGGACAGGGGAGGAGACCCAGTACTTC. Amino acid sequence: CASTRGTGEETQYF.

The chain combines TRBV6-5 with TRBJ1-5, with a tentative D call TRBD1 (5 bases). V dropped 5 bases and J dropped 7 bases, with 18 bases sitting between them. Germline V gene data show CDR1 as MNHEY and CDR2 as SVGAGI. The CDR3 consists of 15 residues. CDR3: CASSMGPSWRQPQHF. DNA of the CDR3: TGTGCCAGCAGTATGGGACCGTCCTGGAGGCAGCCCCAGCATTTT.

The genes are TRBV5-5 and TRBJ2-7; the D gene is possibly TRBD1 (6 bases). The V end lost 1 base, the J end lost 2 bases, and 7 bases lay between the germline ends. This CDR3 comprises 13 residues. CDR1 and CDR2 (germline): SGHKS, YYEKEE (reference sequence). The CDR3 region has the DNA TGTGCCAGCAGCTTGCAGGGGCCCTACGAGCAGTACTTC. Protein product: CASSLQGPYEQYF. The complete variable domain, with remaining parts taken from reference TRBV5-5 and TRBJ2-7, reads DAGVTQSPTHLIKTRGQQVTLRCSPISGHKSVSWYQQVLGQGPQFIFQYYEKEERGRGNFPDRFSARQFPNYSSELNVNALLLGDSALYLCASSLQGPYEQYFGPGTRLTVT.

CDR3 bases: TGTGCCAGCAGGCAGGATACGGGGGGCTACACCTTC. Protein: CASRQDTGGYTF. J is TRBJ1-2 and V is TRBV2; D is ambiguous. CDR3 length equals 12 residues. V was trimmed by 6 bases and J by 8 bases, leaving 13 bases between them. From germline, CDR1 is SNHLY and CDR2 FYNNEI. The full variable domain, completed using reference TRBV2 and TRBJ1-2, is EPEVTQTPSHQVTQMGQEVILRCVPISNHLYFYWYRQILGQKVEFLVSFYNNEISEKSEIFDDQFSVERPDGSNFTLKIRSTKLEDSAMYFCASRQDTGGYTFGSGTRLTVV.

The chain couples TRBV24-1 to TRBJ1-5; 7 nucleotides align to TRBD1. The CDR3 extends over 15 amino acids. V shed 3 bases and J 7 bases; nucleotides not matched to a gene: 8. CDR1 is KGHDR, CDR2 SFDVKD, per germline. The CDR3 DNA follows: TGTGCCACCAGTGATAAGGACAGGTCCGGCCAGCCCCAGCATTTT. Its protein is CATSDKDRSGQPQHF.

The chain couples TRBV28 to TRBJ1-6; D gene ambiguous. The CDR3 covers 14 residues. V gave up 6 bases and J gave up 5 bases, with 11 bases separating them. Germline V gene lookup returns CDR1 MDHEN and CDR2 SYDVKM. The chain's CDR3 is CASRVVNNNSPLHF. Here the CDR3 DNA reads TGTGCCAGCAGGGTAGTGAACAATAATTCACCCCTCCACTTT.

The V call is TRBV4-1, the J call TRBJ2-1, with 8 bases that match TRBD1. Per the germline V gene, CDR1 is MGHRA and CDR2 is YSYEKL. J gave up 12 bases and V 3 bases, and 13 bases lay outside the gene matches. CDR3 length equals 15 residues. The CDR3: CASSHLAGGDKSQFF. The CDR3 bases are TGCGCCAGCAGCCATCTCGCAGGGGGCGATAAATCGCAGTTCTTC.

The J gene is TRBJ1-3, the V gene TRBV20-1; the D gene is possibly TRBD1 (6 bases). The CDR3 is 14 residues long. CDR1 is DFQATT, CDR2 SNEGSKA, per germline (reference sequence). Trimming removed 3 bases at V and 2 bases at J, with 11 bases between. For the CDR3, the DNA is TGCAGTGCTAGTCTGGGGGCGGCTGGAAACACCATATATTTT. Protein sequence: CSASLGAAGNTIYF.

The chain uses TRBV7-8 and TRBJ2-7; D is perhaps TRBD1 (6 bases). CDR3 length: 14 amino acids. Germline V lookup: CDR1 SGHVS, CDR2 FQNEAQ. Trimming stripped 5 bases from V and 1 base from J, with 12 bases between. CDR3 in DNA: TGTGCCAGCAGCCCACAGGGACAATCCTACGAGCAGTACTTC. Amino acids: CASSPQGQSYEQYF.

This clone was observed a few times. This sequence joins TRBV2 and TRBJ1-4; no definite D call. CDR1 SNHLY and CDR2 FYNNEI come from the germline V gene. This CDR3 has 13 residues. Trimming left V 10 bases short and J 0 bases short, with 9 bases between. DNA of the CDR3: TGTGCCACAGCGTACGCAACTAATGAAAAACTGTTTTTT. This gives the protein CATAYATNEKLFF.

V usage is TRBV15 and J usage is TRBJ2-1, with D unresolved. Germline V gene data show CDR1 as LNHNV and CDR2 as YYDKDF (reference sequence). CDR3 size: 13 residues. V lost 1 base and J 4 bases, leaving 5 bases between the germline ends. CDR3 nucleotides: TGTGCCACCAGCAGAGTCAAGTACAATGAGCAGTTCTTC. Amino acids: CATSRVKYNEQFF. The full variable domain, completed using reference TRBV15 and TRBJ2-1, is DAMVIQNPRYQVTQFGKPVTLSCSQTLNHNVMYWYQQKSSQAPKLLFHYYDKDFNNEADTPDNFQSRRPNTSFCFLDIRSPGLGDTAMYLCATSRVKYNEQFFGPGTRLTVL.

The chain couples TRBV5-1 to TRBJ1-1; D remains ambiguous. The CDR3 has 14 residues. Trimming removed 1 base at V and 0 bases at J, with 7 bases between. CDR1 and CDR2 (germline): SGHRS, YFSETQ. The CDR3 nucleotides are TGCGCCAGCAGCTTGACAGTTATGAACACTGAAGCTTTCTTT. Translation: CASSLTVMNTEAFF.

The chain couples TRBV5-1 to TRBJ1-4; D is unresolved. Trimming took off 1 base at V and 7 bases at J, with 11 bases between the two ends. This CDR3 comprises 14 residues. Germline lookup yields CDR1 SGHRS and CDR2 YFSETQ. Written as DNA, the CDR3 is TGCGCCAGCAGCTTGTTGGGATTGGGTGAAAAACTGTTTTTT. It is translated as CASSLLGLGEKLFF.

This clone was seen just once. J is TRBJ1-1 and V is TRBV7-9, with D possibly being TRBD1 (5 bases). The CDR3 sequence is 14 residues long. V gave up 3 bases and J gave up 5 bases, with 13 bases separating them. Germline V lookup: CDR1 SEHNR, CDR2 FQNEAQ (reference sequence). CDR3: CASSLAAGWTEAFF. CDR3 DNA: TGTGCCAGCAGCTTGGCGGCAGGGTGGACTGAAGCTTTCTTT.

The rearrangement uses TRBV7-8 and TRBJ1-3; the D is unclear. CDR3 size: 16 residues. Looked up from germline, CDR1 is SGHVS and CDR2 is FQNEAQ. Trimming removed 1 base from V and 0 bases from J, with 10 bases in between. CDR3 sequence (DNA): TGTGCCAGCAGCTTAGGATCAGTTCCCTCTGGAAACACCATATATTTT. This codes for CASSLGSVPSGNTIYF.

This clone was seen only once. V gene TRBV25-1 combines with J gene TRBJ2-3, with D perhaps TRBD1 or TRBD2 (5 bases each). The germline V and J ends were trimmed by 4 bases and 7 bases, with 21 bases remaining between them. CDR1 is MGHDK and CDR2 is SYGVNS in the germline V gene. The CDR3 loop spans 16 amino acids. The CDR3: CASSGGMEQGRHTQYF. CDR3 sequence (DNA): TGTGCCAGCAGTGGGGGGATGGAGCAGGGCCGACATACGCAGTATTTT.

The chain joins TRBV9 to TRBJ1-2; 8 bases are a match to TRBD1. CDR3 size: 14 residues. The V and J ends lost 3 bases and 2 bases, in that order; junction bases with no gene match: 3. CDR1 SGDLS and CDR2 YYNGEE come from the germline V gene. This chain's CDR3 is CASSAGQGNYGYTF. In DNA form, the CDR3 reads TGTGCCAGCAGCGCAGGACAGGGCAACTATGGCTACACCTTC.

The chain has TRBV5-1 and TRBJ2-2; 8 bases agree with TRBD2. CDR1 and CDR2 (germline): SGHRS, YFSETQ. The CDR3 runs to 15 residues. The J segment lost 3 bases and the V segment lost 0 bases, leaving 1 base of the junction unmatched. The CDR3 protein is CASSLGSGDTGELFF. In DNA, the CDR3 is TGCGCCAGCAGCTTGGGTAGCGGGGACACCGGGGAGCTGTTTTTT.

The DNA of the CDR3 is TGCAGCGTTGAAAAGGCGGGGGATGGCTACACCTTC. Residues: CSVEKAGDGYTF. V gene TRBV29-1 combines with J gene TRBJ1-2; a weak D match, TRBD1 (5 bases). The germline gives CDR1 SQVTM, CDR2 ANQGSEA. The CDR3 consists of 12 residues. Trimming pared 2 bases from V and 6 bases from J, leaving 10 bases between.

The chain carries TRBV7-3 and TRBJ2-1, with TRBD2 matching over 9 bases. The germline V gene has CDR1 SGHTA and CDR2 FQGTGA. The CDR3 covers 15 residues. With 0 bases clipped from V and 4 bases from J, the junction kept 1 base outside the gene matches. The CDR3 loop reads CASSLTSGRYNEQFF. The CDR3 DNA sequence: TGTGCCAGCAGCTTAACAAGCGGGAGGTACAATGAGCAGTTCTTC.

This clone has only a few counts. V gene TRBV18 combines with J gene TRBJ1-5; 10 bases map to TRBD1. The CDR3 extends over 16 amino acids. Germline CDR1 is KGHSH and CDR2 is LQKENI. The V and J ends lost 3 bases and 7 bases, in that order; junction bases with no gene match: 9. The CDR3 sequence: CASSPPLGQGRQPQHF. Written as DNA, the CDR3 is TGTGCCAGCTCACCGCCCCTGGGACAGGGGAGACAGCCCCAGCATTTT.

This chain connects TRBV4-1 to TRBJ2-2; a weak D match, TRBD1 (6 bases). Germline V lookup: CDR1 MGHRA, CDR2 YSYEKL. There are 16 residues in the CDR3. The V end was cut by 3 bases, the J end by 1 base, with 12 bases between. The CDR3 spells CASSHYRVENTGELFF. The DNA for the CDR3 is TGCGCCAGCAGCCACTACAGGGTTGAGAACACCGGGGAGCTGTTTTTT.